These 20 T cell receptor beta chains were sequenced from one sample in a study of CD8+ T cells in alopecia areata (dated by TCRdb to between 2018 and 2020). The time point label of this sample denotes: baseline before oral tofacitinib. Libraries were built with the immunoSEQ multiplex PCR assay. RNA was extracted from all samples and reverse transcribed into cDNA, which served as template for TCR sequencing. The table was pulled from immuneACCESS by TCRdb, which kept in-frame rearrangements only. Such tables lose some clones; where checked, under half of the loss comes from unresolved V genes, and the rest has no known cause. The sample table records about 200,000 clones; roughly 57% of these occur just once. The ten largest clonotypes hold approximately 0.44% of the sample. This specimen was CD4+ T cells sorted from blood, taken at week 0. The receptors were gathered from a human donor with alopecia areata.

The chain has TRBV4-1 and TRBJ1-5; maybe TRBD1 (6 bases). CDR3 length: 15 amino acids. The germline V gene has CDR1 MGHRA and CDR2 YSYEKL. Trimming stripped 3 bases from V and 4 bases from J, with 13 bases between. The CDR3 spells CASSHYGQKNQPQHF. CDR3 sequence (DNA): TGCGCCAGCAGCCACTACGGACAGAAAAATCAGCCCCAGCATTTT.

CDR3 protein: CSARREAEAFF. CDR3 sequence (DNA): TGCAGTGCTAGACGGGAGGCTGAAGCTTTCTTT. The rearrangement joins TRBV20-1 to TRBJ1-1; D is uncertain. V was cut by 2 bases and J by 6 bases, with 7 bases left in between. The CDR3 runs to 11 residues. CDR1 DFQATT and CDR2 SNEGSKA come from the germline V gene (reference sequence).

A few counts support this clone. The chain links TRBV18 to TRBJ2-1; no clear D gene. Deletions cut 2 bases from V and 7 bases from J, with 3 bases between. The length of the CDR3 is 11 residues. Germline CDR1 is KGHSH and CDR2 is LQKENI. CDR3 nucleotide sequence: TGTGCCAGCTCACCAGCGAATGAGCAGTTCTTC. Residues: CASSPANEQFF.

Sample share makes this clone medium-sized. V gene TRBV5-1 combines with J gene TRBJ2-1; D is unresolved. Germline assignment: CDR1 SGHRS and CDR2 YFSETQ. Trimming took off 0 bases at V and 3 bases at J, with 13 bases between the two ends. This CDR3 has 16 amino acids. In nucleotides, the CDR3 is TGCGCCAGCAGCTTGGCCGGCATCCTCCACTACAATGAGCAGTTCTTC. The encoded protein is CASSLAGILHYNEQFF.

This clone was counted once. The chain employs TRBV6-5 and TRBJ2-1; TRBD1 matches 9 bases. Trimming removed 6 bases from V and 2 bases from J; junction bases left unmatched: 5. CDR1 is MNHEY, CDR2 SVGAGI, per germline. The CDR3 is 15 amino acids. CDR3 region: CASSSDRGAYNEQFF. Written as DNA, the CDR3 is TGTGCCAGCAGCTCCGACAGGGGGGCCTACAATGAGCAGTTCTTC.

This clone was observed a handful of times. The chain joins TRBV6-1 to TRBJ1-1; D ambiguous. The CDR3 is 13 residues long. Germline CDR1 is MNHNS and CDR2 is SASEGT. The germline V and J ends were trimmed by 10 bases and 1 base, with 13 bases remaining between them. CDR3 in amino acids: CATSVGKNTEAFF. DNA of the CDR3: TGTGCCACCTCAGTGGGGAAGAACACTGAAGCTTTCTTT.

CDR3 DNA: TGCAGCGTCAGAACGAGGGGCCACGGGGTCTACGAGCAGTACTTC. It yields the protein CSVRTRGHGVYEQYF. The chain combines TRBV29-1 with TRBJ2-7, with D possibly being TRBD1 or TRBD2 (5 bases each). V lost 6 bases, J lost 3 bases, and 21 bases lay in between. The CDR3 totals 15 residues. The germline V gene encodes CDR1 SQVTM and CDR2 ANQGSEA.

Of note for this clone: At one end the junction does not follow the germline gene, possibly because of a read error. The V call is TRBV15, the J call TRBJ1-1; a possible D gene is TRBD1 (5 bases). The CDR3 runs 12 residues. Germline CDR1 LNHNV, CDR2 YYDKDF (reference sequence). The CDR3 bases are TGTGCCACCAGCAGACATCGGGACGGCCGTTCCTTT. Translated, it gives CATSRHRDGRSF.

The chain uses TRBV6-5 and TRBJ2-2, with unresolved D. The CDR3 has 15 residues. Trimming took off 2 bases at V and 4 bases at J, with 11 bases between the two ends. The germline V gene encodes CDR1 MNHEY and CDR2 SVGAGI. The CDR3 region has the DNA TGTGCCAGCAGTTACGTGCCAGCCGCCACCGGGGAGCTGTTTTTT. Translation: CASSYVPAATGELFF.

The gene calls are TRBV27 and TRBJ1-2; D perhaps matches TRBD1 (6 bases). Germline assignment: CDR1 MNHEY and CDR2 SMNVEV (reference sequence). The CDR3 covers 15 residues. V dropped 0 bases and J dropped 5 bases, with 13 bases sitting between them. CDR3: CASSLSQGNWYGYTF. The CDR3 bases are TGTGCCAGCAGTTTATCGCAGGGGAACTGGTATGGCTACACCTTC.

A few counts support this clone. This rearrangement joins TRBV10-3 to TRBJ1-2, with 9 bases fitting TRBD1. CDR3 length: 12 amino acids. V dropped 6 bases and J dropped 7; count of bases not matched to a gene: 3. The V gene's germline CDR1 is ENHRY and CDR2 SYGVKD. The CDR3 spells CAIRSDRGGYTF. CDR3 nucleotide sequence: TGTGCCATCAGATCGGACAGGGGTGGCTACACCTTC.

The rearrangement uses TRBV27 and TRBJ1-6, with D hard to call. The CDR3 covers 15 residues. The germline V gene has CDR1 MNHEY and CDR2 SMNVEV (reference sequence). V gave up 3 bases and J gave up 8 bases, with 14 bases separating them. The CDR3 DNA follows: TGTGCCAGCAGTTTTATGACACTAGGATATTCACCCCTCCACTTT. Its translation is CASSFMTLGYSPLHF.

This chain uses TRBV30 with TRBJ2-5; D call uncertain. V gave up 2 bases and J gave up 2 bases, with 3 bases separating them. In germline, CDR1 is GTSNPN, CDR2 SVGIG (reference sequence). This CDR3 has 11 residues. CDR3: CAWSFQETQYF. The CDR3 nucleotides are TGTGCCTGGAGTTTTCAAGAGACCCAGTACTTC.

The J gene is TRBJ1-2, the V gene TRBV29-1, with D possibly TRBD1 on 6 matching bases. CDR1 and CDR2 from the germline V gene are SQVTM and ANQGSEA. V was clipped by 7 bases and J by 2 bases, with 14 bases between them. The CDR3 has 13 residues. The CDR3: CSAAGTLNYGYTF. The CDR3 DNA follows: TGCAGCGCCGCCGGGACACTCAACTATGGCTACACCTTC. Complete variable domain (other parts from reference TRBV29-1 and TRBJ1-2): SAVISQKPSRDICQRGTSLTIQCQVDSQVTMMFWYRQQPGQSLTLIATANQGSEATYESGFVIDKFPISRPNLTFSTLTVSNMSPEDSSIYLCSAAGTLNYGYTFGSGTRLTVV.

The chain couples TRBV10-3 to TRBJ1-2, with TRBD1 matching over 10 bases. CDR1 ENHRY and CDR2 SYGVKD come from the germline V gene. The CDR3 totals 14 residues. Germline trimming cut 0 bases from V and 10 bases from J; bases unmatched to any gene: 5. This CDR3 is CAISESGTGADYTF. The DNA for the CDR3 is TGTGCCATCAGTGAGTCGGGGACAGGGGCAGACTACACCTTC.

Concerning this clone: This same CDR3 is encoded by further DNA sequences in the sample. J is TRBJ1-1 and V is TRBV29-1; D is uncertain. CDR1 and CDR2 (germline): SQVTM, ANQGSEA. V was cut by 3 bases and J by 1 base, with 9 bases left in between. CDR3 length equals 13 residues. DNA of the CDR3: TGCAGCGTTGAGGAGCAGGAGAACACTGAAGCTTTCTTT. Residues: CSVEEQENTEAFF.

The chain couples TRBV5-1 to TRBJ2-2; no reliable D call. CDR3 length: 16 residues. In germline, CDR1 is SGHRS, CDR2 YFSETQ. The germline V and J ends were trimmed by 2 bases and 4 bases, with 15 bases remaining between them. The CDR3 DNA reads TGCGCCAGCAGCTTTCTCCAGTCCTCCGCCACCGGGGAGCTGTTTTTT. It is translated as CASSFLQSSATGELFF.

The chain couples TRBV18 to TRBJ1-2, with TRBD1 as a possible D gene (5 bases). The CDR3 has 16 amino acids. CDR1 and CDR2 (germline): KGHSH, LQKENI. Deletions cut 2 bases from V and 4 bases from J, with 17 bases between. Written as DNA, the CDR3 is TGTGCCAGCTCACCAGTCGATAACCTCCAGGGCTATGGCTACACCTTC. The encoded protein is CASSPVDNLQGYGYTF.

This clone has more than one count but fewer than ten. The sample contains more than one DNA sequence encoding this CDR3. The chain has TRBV20-1 and TRBJ1-1, with D possibly TRBD1 on 5 matching bases. The CDR3 is made up of 11 amino acids. The germline gives CDR1 DFQATT, CDR2 SNEGSKA (reference sequence). The ends were cut back, 3 bases at V and 6 bases at J, with 8 bases in the middle. CDR3 DNA: TGCAGTGCTAGTCGGGGGTCTGAAGCTTTCTTT. Its protein is CSASRGSEAFF.

The chain has TRBV4-1 and TRBJ2-3; 10 bases match TRBD1. Germline V gene sequence: CDR1 MGHRA, CDR2 YSYEKL. The CDR3 is 15 residues long. The ends lost 4 bases at V and 2 bases at J; junction bases unmatched: 3. The CDR3 DNA sequence: TGCGCCAGCAGCCTGGGACAGGGGATCACAGATACGCAGTATTTT. Its protein product is CASSLGQGITDTQYF.